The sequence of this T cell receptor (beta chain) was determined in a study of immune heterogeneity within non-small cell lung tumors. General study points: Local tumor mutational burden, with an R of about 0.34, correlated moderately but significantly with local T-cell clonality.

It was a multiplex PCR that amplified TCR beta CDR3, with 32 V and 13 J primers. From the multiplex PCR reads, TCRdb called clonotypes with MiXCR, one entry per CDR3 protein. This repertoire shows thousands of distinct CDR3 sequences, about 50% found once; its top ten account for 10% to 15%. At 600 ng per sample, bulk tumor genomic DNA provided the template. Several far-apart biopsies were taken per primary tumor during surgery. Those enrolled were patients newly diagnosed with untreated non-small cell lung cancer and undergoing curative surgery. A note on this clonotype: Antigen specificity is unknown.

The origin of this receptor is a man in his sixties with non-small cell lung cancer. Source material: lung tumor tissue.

The CDR3 DNA sequence: TGTGCCAGTAGTATTTTTTGGGGACAGGGTTCCTACGAGCAGTACTTC. This sequence encodes CASSIFWGQGSYEQYF. The rearrangement joins TRBV19 to TRBJ2-7; 9 nucleotides align to TRBD1. The V gene end was trimmed by 3 bases and the J gene end by 1 base; junction bases not matched to a gene: 7. This CDR3 has 16 residues. Germline CDR1 is LNHDA and CDR2 is SQIVND (reference sequence).